A single sample is the source of the 11 T cell receptor beta chains below, sequenced in a study of blood T cell repertoires in COVID-19. Sequenced by immunoSEQ multiplex PCR; TCRdb stores in-frame clones only, minus some. The sample shows approximately 330,000 clones, approximately 86% of them seen only once. The specimen was PBMCs or T cells enriched from blood (not recorded which). Every receptor here comes from a woman between 40 and 55 years old with acute COVID-19.

The chain uses TRBV7-9 and TRBJ2-2, with a tentative D call TRBD2 (5 bases). Trimming took 4 bases from V and 7 from J, leaving 16 bases between them. Germline V gene data show CDR1 as SEHNR and CDR2 as FQNEAQ (reference sequence). The CDR3 sequence is 15 residues long. CDR3 sequence (DNA): TGTGCCAGCAGCTCCCCCGGAGGCGTCGGCGGGGAGCTGTTTTTT. Protein product: CASSSPGGVGGELFF. Together with reference TRBV7-9 and TRBJ2-2, the CDR3 gives the full variable domain: DTGVSQNPRHKITKRGQNVTFRCDPISEHNRLYWYRQTLGQGPEFLTYFQNEAQLEKSRLLSDRFSAERPKGSFSTLEIQRTEQGDSAMYLCASSSPGGVGGELFFGEGSRLTVL.

The chain is built from TRBV7-3 and TRBJ2-3; 14 bases match TRBD2. Trimming removed 5 bases from V and 1 base from J; junction bases left unmatched: 5. CDR3 length: 17 residues. CDR1 is SGHTA, CDR2 FQGTGA, per germline. CDR3 sequence reads: CASSAAGLAGGTDTQYF. The DNA of the CDR3 is TGTGCCAGCAGCGCTGCGGGACTAGCGGGGGGCACAGATACGCAGTATTTT.

This chain links TRBV6-1 with TRBJ1-2; D is unresolved. Germline CDR1 MNHNS, CDR2 SASEGT. Trimming stripped 0 bases from V and 4 bases from J, with 15 bases between. The CDR3 contains 16 residues. CDR3 bases: TGTGCCAGCAGTGAAGCGTTCAGAGGCCCCGGCTATGGCTACACCTTC. Its protein is CASSEAFRGPGYGYTF.

This chain connects TRBV4-1 to TRBJ1-2; D may be TRBD1 (5 bases). CDR3 length: 14 amino acids. V was clipped by 0 bases and J by 14 bases, with 19 bases between them. The V gene's germline CDR1 is MGHRA and CDR2 YSYEKL. DNA for the CDR3: TGCGCCAGCAGCCAAGATAGGGGCAACCTGGCTTGTACCTTC. Protein sequence: CASSQDRGNLACTF.

The rearrangement joins TRBV6-5 to TRBJ1-4, with D possibly being TRBD1 (6 bases). Germline V lookup: CDR1 MNHEY, CDR2 SVGAGI. V was clipped by 7 bases and J by 4 bases, with 13 bases between them. This CDR3 has 14 amino acids. The CDR3 DNA follows: TGTGCCAGCACTACCGACAGGCTTAATGAAAAACTGTTTTTT. The encoded protein is CASTTDRLNEKLFF.

In its sample, this clone was seen many times. This sequence joins TRBV6-5 and TRBJ1-2, with a weak D call TRBD1 (6 bases). Looked up from germline, CDR1 is MNHEY and CDR2 is SVGAGI. The CDR3 length is 13 residues. Trimming took 6 bases from V and 8 from J, leaving 16 bases between them. In DNA, the CDR3 is TGTGCCAGCAGCCCGTGGGGGGGCGGCGGCTACACCTTC. Protein sequence: CASSPWGGGGYTF.

This clone showed up just a few times. The chain joins TRBV4-2 to TRBJ1-2; D perhaps matches TRBD1 (6 bases). Trimming removed 4 bases from V and 12 bases from J, with 15 bases in between. CDR1 and CDR2 (germline): LGHNA, YNFKEQ. This CDR3 contains 12 residues. CDR3 residues: CASSPPGQSHTF. The CDR3 DNA reads TGTGCCAGCAGCCCTCCCGGACAGAGCCACACCTTC.

The CDR3 nucleotides read TGTGCTAGTGGTGAAGGGGGAGAGCAGTACTTC. Protein sequence: CASGEGGEQYF. The J gene is TRBJ2-7, the V gene TRBV12-5; D perhaps matches TRBD1 (6 bases). The CDR3 contains 11 residues. V lost 5 bases and J lost 7, with 9 bases in between. Per germline, CDR1 LGHNT and CDR2 FRNRAP.

The chain combines TRBV7-8 with TRBJ2-7; D not certain. Germline V gives CDR1 SGHVS, CDR2 FQNEAQ. There are 15 residues in the CDR3. V was shortened by 1 base and J by 6 bases, with 16 bases between the two germline ends. The CDR3 DNA is TGTGCCAGCAGCTTAGATCCCGGTAGCCCCGGCGAGCAGTACTTC. Translating gives CASSLDPGSPGEQYF.

The rearrangement links TRBV7-2 to TRBJ2-1, with 9 positions matching TRBD2. Germline V gene data show CDR1 as SGHTA and CDR2 as FQGNSA. This CDR3 region has 15 residues. V shed 5 bases and J 4 bases; nucleotides not matched to a gene: 6. CDR3 coding DNA: TGTGCCAGCAGCAAGTTAGCGGGGGATTACAATGAGCAGTTCTTC. Translating gives CASSKLAGDYNEQFF.

V and J are TRBV18 and TRBJ1-1; no clear D gene. The CDR3 runs to 13 residues. The ends were cut back, 4 bases at V and 10 bases at J, with 16 bases in the middle. Germline V gene lookup returns CDR1 KGHSH and CDR2 LQKENI. The CDR3 coding sequence is TGTGCCAGCTCACAGGAGCAGCCTACGTTAGCTTTCTTT. Amino acid sequence: CASSQEQPTLAFF.